Many counts were recorded for the clone carrying this T cell receptor (beta chain). What it binds is unknown. These data come from a study of regulatory T cells in long-lasting Graves disease. Investigators prepared the TCR beta libraries by applying iRepertoire HTBI primers and Arm-PCR of CDR3 regions. A single record per CDR3 protein comes from TCRdb applying MiXCR to the multiplex PCR reads. This sample has approximately 350,000 distinct CDR3 sequences, with about 16% found just once. This CDR3 has 15 amino acids. Germline CDR1 and CDR2: SGHNT and YYREEE (reference sequence). Trimming took off 2 bases at V and 0 bases at J, with 10 bases between the two ends. Time point reported: newly diagnosed GD, antithyroid drugs for less than 3 months. Generation of the TCR library employed RNA extracted from PBMCs. Whole-study findings and limits: There were preferences for TRBV28, TRBJ1-2 and TRBJ2-5 in persistent disease.

These data also formed part of another study, on T cells in Graves' hyperthyroidism and ophthalmopathy. That paper notes: Hyperthyroidism, newly diagnosed and lasting under 2 months, affected patients aged 18 to 65. Most clonotypes that expanded in the thyroid above 0.001 also showed up in blood.

The starting material was peripheral blood mononuclear cells (PBMCs), obtained at new diagnosis, from a patient treated with antithyroid drugs. J is TRBJ2-3 and V is TRBV5-4; no clear D gene. The source of this sequence is a woman between 18 and 29 years old with Graves disease. This CDR3 is CASSFFQASTDTQYF. The CDR3 DNA reads TGTGCCAGCAGCTTCTTCCAGGCGAGCACAGATACGCAGTATTTT.